The source of this T cell receptor beta chain is a study of CD8 T cells in Susac syndrome. The germline V gene has CDR1 MNHEY and CDR2 SVGAGI. This CDR3 is built from 15 residues. The V gene lost 2 bases and the J gene lost 6 bases, with 14 bases spanning the gap. Relapsing-remitting disease, either stable or active, was present in the multiple sclerosis controls, who were treatment-naive patients. With random hexamers, about 0.45 to 1 ug RNA was reverse transcribed. TCRdb re-called the immunoSEQ multiplex PCR reads with MiXCR, one entry per CDR3 protein. The sample consists of about 210,000 distinct CDR3 sequences, 95% of them appearing once.

The rearrangement uses TRBV6-5 and TRBJ2-1, with D tentatively TRBD1 (6 bases). Source material: CD4+ T cells from PBMCs. This sequence originates from a human donor with multiple sclerosis. The CDR3 spells CASSYRGSAINEQFF. The CDR3, as DNA: TGTGCCAGCAGTTACAGGGGGTCTGCGATCAATGAGCAGTTCTTC.